Below, 31 T cell receptor beta chains from the same sample are listed, as sequenced in a study of metastatic and nonmetastatic thyroid tumors. Using MiXCR, TCRdb reanalyzed the PCR reads. The repertoire consists of roughly 3,500 clones, with roughly 35% occurring once and the leading ten covering about 31%. The entire patient cohort was treatment-naive prior to thyroid surgery. The sequenced sample was adjacent normal tissue. These receptors were obtained from a male donor with papillary thyroid cancer or a benign thyroid nodule (not recorded which). Some clones in this sample may be carry-over from other donors' samples.

In its sample, this clone was seen a few times. This sequence joins TRBV6-1 and TRBJ1-2; 11 nucleotides align to TRBD1. Germline lookup yields CDR1 MNHNS and CDR2 SASEGT. CDR3 size: 15 residues. The V segment lost 7 bases and the J segment 3 bases; nucleotides outside the gene matches: 7. The CDR3 nucleotides read TGTGCCAGCACGGACAGGGGGCAATTGGACTATGGCTACACCTTC. This encodes CASTDRGQLDYGYTF.

Many counts were recorded for this clone. V usage is TRBV12-3 or TRBV12-4 and J usage is TRBJ2-3; the match to TRBD1 covers 7 bases. V dropped 1 base and J dropped 2; count of bases not matched to a gene: 3. CDR3 size: 15 residues. The CDR3 here is CASSLEGQNTDTQYF. CDR3 bases: TGTGCCAGCAGTTTAGAGGGACAGAACACAGATACGCAGTATTTT.

The chain recombines TRBV30 with TRBJ1-1; D gene unclear. Between the trimmed V and J ends, which lost 4 bases and 6 bases, there was a span of 15 bases. Germline loops: CDR1 GTSNPN, CDR2 SVGIG (reference sequence). The CDR3 extends over 13 amino acids. The chain's CDR3 is CAWKREGRAEAFF. The CDR3 DNA sequence: TGTGCCTGGAAGAGGGAGGGTAGGGCTGAAGCTTTCTTT.

V usage is TRBV30 and J usage is TRBJ1-1; D is undetermined. Between the trimmed V and J ends, which lost 2 bases and 4 bases, there was a span of 5 bases. The CDR3 runs to 11 residues. Per the germline V gene, CDR1 is GTSNPN and CDR2 is SVGIG (reference sequence). The CDR3 sequence is CAWSSPTEAFF. The CDR3 DNA sequence: TGTGCCTGGAGTTCACCCACTGAAGCTTTCTTT.

The chain uses TRBV2 and TRBJ2-7; D is uncertain. The CDR3 length is 11 residues. Per the germline V gene, CDR1 is SNHLY and CDR2 is FYNNEI. The V end lost 5 bases, the J end lost 0 bases, and 2 bases lay between the germline ends. For the CDR3, the DNA is TGTGCCAGCAGTAACTCCTACGAGCAGTACTTC. Translation: CASSNSYEQYF.

This clone has just a few counts. The chain uses TRBV12-3 or TRBV12-4 and TRBJ2-1; D is possibly TRBD1 (6 bases). CDR3 size: 15 residues. Trimming shortened V by 5 bases and J by 7 bases, and 18 bases separated the two germline ends. The CDR3 sequence is CASSPIGGERNEQFF. In DNA form, the CDR3 reads TGTGCCAGCAGTCCTATAGGGGGAGAGAGGAATGAGCAGTTCTTC.

V gene TRBV11-1 combines with J gene TRBJ2-1, with 10 nucleotides matching TRBD2. After removal of 2 bases from V and 5 bases from J, the junction contained 6 bases not matched to a gene. The length of the CDR3 is 16 residues. Germline V gives CDR1 SGHAT, CDR2 FQDESV (reference sequence). The CDR3 coding sequence is TGTGCCAGCAGCTTACTAGCGGGAGTTTTTAACAATGAGCAGTTCTTC. It encodes CASSLLAGVFNNEQFF.

The chain employs TRBV27 and TRBJ2-2; 7 positions agree with TRBD2. The CDR3 runs 16 residues. The V and J ends lost 5 bases and 3 bases, in that order; junction bases with no gene match: 9. CDR1 is MNHEY and CDR2 is SMNVEV in the germline V gene (reference sequence). CDR3 nucleotides: TGTGCCAGCAGTCCGCTAGCGGAGAGGTACACCGGGGAGCTGTTTTTT. It is translated as CASSPLAERYTGELFF.

CDR3 loop: CASSDLRRQGYGYTF. For the CDR3, the DNA is TGTGCCAGCAGTGATTTGAGGAGACAGGGGTATGGCTACACCTTC. The J gene is TRBJ1-2, the V gene TRBV6-1; 8 positions match TRBD1. The CDR3 is made up of 15 amino acids. From germline, CDR1 is MNHNS and CDR2 SASEGT. Trimming removed 3 bases from V and 5 bases from J; junction bases left unmatched: 8.

V gene TRBV10-3 combines with J gene TRBJ2-7, with D unclear. Trimming took off 4 bases at V and 3 bases at J, with 10 bases between the two ends. Germline loops: CDR1 ENHRY, CDR2 SYGVKD. The CDR3 spans 13 residues. CDR3 sequence: CAISGTGLYEQYF. The CDR3 nucleotides are TGTGCCATCAGTGGGACGGGCCTCTACGAGCAGTACTTC.

V is TRBV6-5 and J is TRBJ2-5, with D perhaps matching TRBD1 (5 bases). This CDR3 is built from 12 residues. The germline gives CDR1 MNHEY, CDR2 SVGAGI. V lost 8 bases and J 5 bases, leaving 12 bases between the germline ends. CDR3 sequence reads: CASGTGRETQYF. The CDR3 DNA follows: TGTGCCAGCGGTACAGGCCGGGAGACCCAGTACTTC.

In this sample, this clone is large (0.1 to 1%). As DNA, the CDR3 is TGTGCCAGCAGTTACTCGATCGGTTCGGTGAGCAGGGGCAATAATTCACCCCTCCACTTT. Amino acids: CASSYSIGSVSRGNNSPLHF. The rearrangement uses TRBV6-2 or TRBV6-3 and TRBJ1-6; a weak D match, TRBD1 (6 bases). Trimming took off 0 bases at V and 5 bases at J, with 23 bases between the two ends. Germline V gene data show CDR1 as MNHEY and CDR2 as SVGEGT. CDR3 size: 20 residues.

This clone has just a few counts. The CDR3 coding sequence is TGTGCCAGTAGTATAGCAGGGACAGCGGTCAATGAGCAGTTCTTC. Its protein is CASSIAGTAVNEQFF. The rearrangement joins TRBV19 to TRBJ2-1; TRBD1 matches at 7 bases. V lost 1 base and J lost 6; bases outside the gene matches: 6. Germline loops: CDR1 LNHDA, CDR2 SQIVND (reference sequence). CDR3 length equals 15 residues. Combining the CDR3 with reference TRBV19 and TRBJ2-1 gives the whole variable domain DGGITQSPKYLFRKEGQNVTLSCEQNLNHDAMYWYRQDPGQGLRLIYYSQIVNDFQKGDIAEGYSVSREKKESFPLTVTSAQKNPTAFYLCASSIAGTAVNEQFFGPGTRLTVL.

By sample share, this clone is medium-sized. This sequence joins TRBV3-1 and TRBJ1-6, with 7 bases matching TRBD1. The ends lost 3 bases at V and 9 bases at J; junction bases unmatched: 11. The CDR3 has 16 amino acids. CDR1 is LGHDT, CDR2 YNNKEL, per germline (reference sequence). CDR3 DNA sequence: TGTGCCAGCAGCCATTTAGGAGGGGGCAGAGTTTCACCCCTCCACTTT. Translated, it gives CASSHLGGGRVSPLHF.

The chain links TRBV24-1 to TRBJ2-3, with a tentative D call TRBD2 (6 bases). With 5 bases removed from V and 5 bases from J, the gap between germline ends came to 19 bases. CDR1 and CDR2 (germline): KGHDR, SFDVKD. The CDR3 length is 16 residues. The CDR3 DNA reads TGTGCCACCAGTGGCACTACTAGCCGCCGCATAGATACGCAGTATTTT. Its protein product is CATSGTTSRRIDTQYF.

The CDR3 DNA reads as TGTGCCAGCAGTTTAGTAGCCAAAAACATTCAGTACTTC. Its translation is CASSLVAKNIQYF. The chain is built from TRBV6-2 or TRBV6-3 and TRBJ2-4; D ambiguous. From germline, CDR1 is MNHEY and CDR2 SVGEGT. The CDR3 covers 13 residues. Trimming removed 4 bases at V and 0 bases at J, with 4 bases between.

This chain links TRBV9 with TRBJ1-6; 7 nucleotides line up with TRBD1. The V gene end was trimmed by 4 bases and the J gene end by 7 bases; junction bases not matched to a gene: 11. Germline V gene sequence: CDR1 SGDLS, CDR2 YYNGEE. The CDR3 contains 16 residues. CDR3 nucleotides: TGTGCCAGCAGCCTGGGGGGACAGAGGCTCAATTCACCCCTCCACTTT. The encoded protein is CASSLGGQRLNSPLHF.

Comment on this clone: This may be a read error: a much more frequent sequence differs by one nucleotide. No conserved phenylalanine or tryptophan is present at the end of the CDR3, so a read error is the likely explanation. The limits of the CDR3 on the DNA are not certain, so only TCRdb's listed CDR3 is given. The chain joins TRBV7-8 to TRBJ2-6; TRBD1 was called by the table and not checked on the DNA. Per germline, CDR1 SGHVS and CDR2 FQNEAQ. The CDR3 region is 11 residues in length, termini included. CDR3 protein: CASSPRGLDFS.

Judged by abundance, this clone is medium-sized. The CDR3 nucleotides are TGTGCCAGCAGTTACCTCCGGGAGGACCGGAAAAACATTCAGTACTTC. The encoded protein is CASSYLREDRKNIQYF. The chain links TRBV6-5 to TRBJ2-4, with 7 positions matching TRBD2. This CDR3 spans 16 amino acids. Losses at the gene ends were 2 bases for V and 4 bases for J; bases not matched to a gene: 8. CDR1 is MNHEY, CDR2 SVGAGI, per germline.

The sample holds a few counts of this clone. The genes are TRBV6-1 and TRBJ2-7; D perhaps matches TRBD2 (6 bases). The CDR3 is made up of 13 amino acids. Germline CDR1 is MNHNS and CDR2 is SASEGT. V lost 6 bases, J lost 5 bases, and 14 bases lay in between. CDR3 nucleotide sequence: TGTGCCAGCAGGGGGCGGGACTGGGACGAGCAGTACTTC. Its translation is CASRGRDWDEQYF.

This clone has just a few counts. This chain uses TRBV6-5 with TRBJ2-2, with D hard to call. The V gene lost 5 bases and the J gene lost 4 bases, with 8 bases spanning the gap. Germline CDR1 and CDR2: MNHEY and SVGAGI. This CDR3 region has 13 residues. CDR3 amino acids: CASSNLGTGELFF. The CDR3 DNA follows: TGTGCCAGCAGTAACTTAGGCACCGGGGAGCTGTTTTTT.

This clone was counted between two and nine times. The chain couples TRBV10-3 to TRBJ1-2; a possible D gene is TRBD1 (6 bases). This CDR3 has 13 residues. Germline-derived CDR1 and CDR2 are ENHRY and SYGVKD. V was shortened by 5 bases and J by 6 bases, with 13 bases between the two germline ends. In nucleotides, the CDR3 is TGTGCCATCAGTTACAGGGAAGGGGATGGCTACACCTTC. It is translated as CAISYREGDGYTF.

The chain links TRBV5-1 to TRBJ1-1; D call uncertain. Germline CDR1 SGHRS, CDR2 YFSETQ. The CDR3 runs 13 residues. V shed 1 base and J shed 4 bases, with 8 bases lying between them. The CDR3 nucleotides are TGCGCCAGCAGCTTGTTGGGGTCCACTGAAGCTTTCTTT. Its protein product is CASSLLGSTEAFF.

This clone was recorded a few times. The gene calls are TRBV6-2 or TRBV6-3 and TRBJ2-7, with 9 bases aligning to TRBD1. Trimming at V came to 0 bases and at J to 7 bases, leaving 7 bases not matched to a gene. Germline assignment: CDR1 MNHEY and CDR2 SVGEGT. The CDR3 length is 15 residues. This CDR3 reads CASSYSKGQGGEQYF. Written as DNA, the CDR3 is TGTGCCAGCAGTTACTCGAAGGGACAGGGCGGTGAGCAGTACTTC.

The J gene is TRBJ2-7, the V gene TRBV7-6, with 13 bases aligning to TRBD2. The germline V gene encodes CDR1 SGHVS and CDR2 FNYEAQ. The CDR3 length is 17 residues. J was trimmed by 3 bases and V by 4 bases; bases with no gene match: 9. CDR3 DNA: TGTGCCAGCAGCTACCGGGCTGGGACTAGCGGGAACTACGAGCAGTACTTC. The encoded protein is CASSYRAGTSGNYEQYF.

This clone turned up a few times. This chain links TRBV12-3 or TRBV12-4 with TRBJ2-5; D remains unclear. CDR3 length: 14 amino acids. V was clipped by 2 bases and J by 5 bases, with 12 bases between them. The CDR3 protein is CASSLSLIGETQYF. CDR3 in DNA: TGTGCCAGCAGTTTAAGTCTTATAGGGGAGACCCAGTACTTC.

The chain combines TRBV9 with TRBJ2-1; the match to TRBD2 covers 8 bases. Germline CDR1 SGDLS, CDR2 YYNGEE. V trimming: 6 bases; J trimming: 6 bases; junction bases outside the gene matches: 8. The CDR3 runs to 14 residues. CDR3 protein: CASTIKRECNEQFF. CDR3 nucleotide sequence: TGTGCCAGCACTATCAAGCGGGAGTGCAATGAGCAGTTCTTC.

Points on this clone: The junction shows a germline mismatch at one end, possibly a read error. The chain carries TRBV20-1 and TRBJ2-1; 9 bases are shared with TRBD2. Germline loops: CDR1 DFQATT, CDR2 SNEGSKA (reference sequence). This CDR3 comprises 14 residues. CDR3 DNA: TGCAGTGGTAGAAGGGGACTAGCCAGCAATGAGAAGTTCTTC. This codes for CSGRRGLASNEKFF.

The chain couples TRBV11-2 to TRBJ1-3, with D maybe TRBD1 (6 bases). Looked up from germline, CDR1 is SGHAT and CDR2 is FQNNGV. The CDR3 consists of 15 residues. V lost 0 bases and J 2 bases, leaving 8 bases between the germline ends. The CDR3 sequence: CASSLEGHPGNTIYF. The CDR3 coding sequence is TGTGCCAGCAGCTTAGAGGGACACCCTGGAAACACCATATATTTT.

As concerns this clone: At one of its ends the junction is not consistent with the germline gene, which may arise from a read error. The rearrangement links TRBV6-1 to TRBJ2-3; TRBD2 matches 9 bases. Germline V gene sequence: CDR1 MNHNS, CDR2 SASEGT. The CDR3 extends over 15 amino acids. CDR3 protein: CASSEASGAFDTQYF. The CDR3 region has the DNA TGCGCCAGCAGTGAAGCTAGCGGGGCCTTTGATACGCAGTATTTT.

By share of the sample, this clone is medium-sized (0.01 to 0.1%). The V and J genes are TRBV7-8 and TRBJ2-7; tentatively, D is TRBD2 (5 bases). Germline V gene data show CDR1 as SGHVS and CDR2 as FQNEAQ. V was trimmed by 2 bases and J by 1 base, leaving 9 bases between them. This CDR3 has 14 amino acids. In nucleotides, the CDR3 is TGTGCCAGCAGCTTACGGCGGACTTCCTACGAGCAGTACTTC. It yields the protein CASSLRRTSYEQYF.